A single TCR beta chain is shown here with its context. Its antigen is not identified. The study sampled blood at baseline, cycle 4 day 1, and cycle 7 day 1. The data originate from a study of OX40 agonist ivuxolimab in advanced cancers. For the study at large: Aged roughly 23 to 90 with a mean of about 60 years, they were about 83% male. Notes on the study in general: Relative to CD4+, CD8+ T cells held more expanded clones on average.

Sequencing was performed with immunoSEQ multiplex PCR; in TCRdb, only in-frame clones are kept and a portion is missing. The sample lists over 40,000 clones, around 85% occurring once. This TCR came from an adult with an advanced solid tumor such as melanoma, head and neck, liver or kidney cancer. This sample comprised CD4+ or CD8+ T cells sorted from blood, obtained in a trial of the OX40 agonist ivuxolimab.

CDR3 residues: CASSSPSGLAGPNPRQETQYF. In DNA, the CDR3 is TGCGCCAGCAGCTCGCCTAGCGGGCTAGCGGGACCCAACCCACGACAAGAGACCCAGTACTTC. The rearrangement links TRBV5-1 to TRBJ2-5; TRBD2 matches 9 bases. CDR1 is SGHRS and CDR2 is YFSETQ in the germline V gene. This CDR3 comprises 21 residues. V was pared by 3 bases and J by 2 bases, with 23 bases of the junction left unmatched.